This T cell receptor beta chain was recovered during a study of radiation and T cells in renal cell carcinoma. Described time point: baseline pretreatment blood. Noted treatment: 15 Gy SBRT to primary tumor, nephrectomy 4 weeks later. The assay was immunoSEQ multiplex PCR, and TCRdb's table has in-frame clones only and misses some. The repertoire holds about 140,000 clones, with over 80% as singletons. In this sample, this clone turned up a few times. Here the sequenced sample was blood, taken from a patient whose treatment included radiotherapy and nephrectomy. The receptor was derived from a woman aged 45-65 years with renal cell carcinoma.

The CDR3 here is CASRHQEEQYF. DNA for the CDR3: TGTGCCAGCAGGCACCAGGAAGAGCAGTACTTC. J is TRBJ2-7 and V is TRBV6-5; D call uncertain. The CDR3 spans 11 residues. From germline, CDR1 is MNHEY and CDR2 SVGAGI. With 6 bases removed from V and 7 bases from J, the gap between germline ends came to 10 bases.